This entry concerns a single TCR beta chain. Its specificity is unknown. Using a J-beta primer mix together with a sample-barcoded 5' primer, a second PCR was run for about 6 to 12 cycles. Each CDR3 protein gets one entry after TCRdb re-called the 5' RACE reads with MiXCR. Seen here are approximately 940,000 distinct CDR3 sequences, about 48% observed once, and the top ten hold over 10%. The data are from a study of blood T cells in healthy people across ages. Study-level findings and limits: Greater diversity and more naive CD4+ cells were seen in long-lived donors than in aged donors. Using unsorted PBMCs precluded a conclusive naive versus antigen-experienced comparison. Older individuals had lower TCR beta diversity per million T cells (the decline was roughly linear). The diversity estimates, figures obtained from one million T cells, were considered underestimates.

The V and J ends lost 5 bases and 12 bases, in that order; junction bases with no gene match: 13. CDR3 size: 15 residues. Germline V gene data show CDR1 as LNHDA and CDR2 as SQIVND (reference sequence). What was sequenced was blood. This sequence joins TRBV19 and TRBJ1-4; 9 bases are a match to TRBD1. This TCR came from a man under 40 in good health. The CDR3 loop reads CASSLASGTGNQLFF. CDR3 DNA sequence: TGTGCCAGTAGTCTAGCCTCCGGGACAGGGAATCAACTGTTTTTT.